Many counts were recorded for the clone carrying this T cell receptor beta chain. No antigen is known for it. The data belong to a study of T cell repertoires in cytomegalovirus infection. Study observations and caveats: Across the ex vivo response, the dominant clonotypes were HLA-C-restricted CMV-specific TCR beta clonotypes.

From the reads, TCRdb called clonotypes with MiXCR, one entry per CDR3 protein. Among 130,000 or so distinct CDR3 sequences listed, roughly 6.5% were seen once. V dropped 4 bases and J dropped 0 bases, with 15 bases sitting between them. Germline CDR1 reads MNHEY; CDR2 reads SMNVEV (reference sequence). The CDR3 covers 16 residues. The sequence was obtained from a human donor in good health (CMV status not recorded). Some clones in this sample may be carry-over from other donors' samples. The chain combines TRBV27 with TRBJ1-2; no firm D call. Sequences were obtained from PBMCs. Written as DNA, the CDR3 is TGTGCCAGCAGTTACCGTAAACAGATAGCTAACTATGGCTACACCTTC. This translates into CASSYRKQIANYGYTF.